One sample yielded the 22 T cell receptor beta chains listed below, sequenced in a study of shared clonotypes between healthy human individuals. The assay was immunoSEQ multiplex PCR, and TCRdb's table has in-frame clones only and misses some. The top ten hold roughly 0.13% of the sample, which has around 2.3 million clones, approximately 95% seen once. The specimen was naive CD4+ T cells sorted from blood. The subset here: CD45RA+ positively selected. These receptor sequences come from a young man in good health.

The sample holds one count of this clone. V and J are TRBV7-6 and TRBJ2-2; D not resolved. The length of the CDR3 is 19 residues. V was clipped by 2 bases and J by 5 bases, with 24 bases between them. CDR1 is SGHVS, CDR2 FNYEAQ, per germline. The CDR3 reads CASSLNPQSPTKPTGELFF. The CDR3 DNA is TGTGCCAGCAGCTTAAACCCCCAGTCGCCTACGAAACCGACCGGGGAGCTGTTTTTT.

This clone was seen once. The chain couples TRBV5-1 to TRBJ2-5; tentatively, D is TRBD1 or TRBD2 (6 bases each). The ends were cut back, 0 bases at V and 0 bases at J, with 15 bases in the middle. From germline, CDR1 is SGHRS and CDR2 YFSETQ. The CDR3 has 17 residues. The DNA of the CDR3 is TGCGCCAGCAGCTTGGGATCCGGGGGCTTGTACCAAGAGACCCAGTACTTC. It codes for CASSLGSGGLYQETQYF.

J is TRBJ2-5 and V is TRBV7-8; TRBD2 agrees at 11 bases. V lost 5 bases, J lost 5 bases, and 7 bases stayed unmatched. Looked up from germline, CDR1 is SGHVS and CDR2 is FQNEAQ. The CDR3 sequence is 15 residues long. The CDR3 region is CASSGSGRAGETQYF. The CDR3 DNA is TGTGCCAGCAGCGGTAGCGGGAGGGCCGGGGAGACCCAGTACTTC.

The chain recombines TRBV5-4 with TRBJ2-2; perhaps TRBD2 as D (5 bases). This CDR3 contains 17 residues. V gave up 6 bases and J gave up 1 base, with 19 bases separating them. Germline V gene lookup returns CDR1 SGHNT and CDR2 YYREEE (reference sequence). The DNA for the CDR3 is TGTGCCAGCAACGCGAAGATCGCCGGACTGAACACCGGGGAGCTGTTTTTT. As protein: CASNAKIAGLNTGELFF.

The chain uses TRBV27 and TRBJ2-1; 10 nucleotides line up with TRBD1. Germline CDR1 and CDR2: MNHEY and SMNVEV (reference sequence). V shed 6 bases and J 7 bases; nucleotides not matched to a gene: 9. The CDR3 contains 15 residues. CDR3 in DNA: TGTGCCAGCAGGAGACAGGGGGCAGGATTGAATGAGCAGTTCTTC. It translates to CASRRQGAGLNEQFF.

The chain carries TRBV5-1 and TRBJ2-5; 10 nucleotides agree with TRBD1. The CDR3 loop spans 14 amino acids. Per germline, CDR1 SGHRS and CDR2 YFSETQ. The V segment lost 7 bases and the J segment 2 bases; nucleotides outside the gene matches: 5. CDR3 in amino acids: CASWMDRGQETQYF. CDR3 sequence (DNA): TGCGCCAGCTGGATGGACAGGGGGCAAGAGACCCAGTACTTC.

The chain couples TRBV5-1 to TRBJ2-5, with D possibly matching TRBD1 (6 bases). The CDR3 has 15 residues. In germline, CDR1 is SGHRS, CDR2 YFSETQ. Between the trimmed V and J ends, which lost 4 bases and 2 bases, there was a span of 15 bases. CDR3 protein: CASSPRTGTQETQYF. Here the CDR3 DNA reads TGCGCCAGCAGCCCCCGGACCGGGACACAAGAGACCCAGTACTTC.

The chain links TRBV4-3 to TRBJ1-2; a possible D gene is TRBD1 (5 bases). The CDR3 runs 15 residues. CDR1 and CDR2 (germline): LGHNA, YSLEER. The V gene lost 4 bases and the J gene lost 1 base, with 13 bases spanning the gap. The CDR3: CASSLYRGSNYGYTF. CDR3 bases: TGCGCCAGCAGCCTCTATCGGGGCAGTAACTATGGCTACACCTTC.

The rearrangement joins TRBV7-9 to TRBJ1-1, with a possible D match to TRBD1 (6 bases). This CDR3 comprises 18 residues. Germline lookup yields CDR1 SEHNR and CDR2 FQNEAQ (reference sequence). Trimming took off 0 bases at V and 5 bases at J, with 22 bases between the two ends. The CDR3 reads CASSLAYSKNREETEAFF. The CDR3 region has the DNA TGTGCCAGCAGCTTAGCTTACTCAAAGAACAGGGAAGAGACTGAAGCTTTCTTT.

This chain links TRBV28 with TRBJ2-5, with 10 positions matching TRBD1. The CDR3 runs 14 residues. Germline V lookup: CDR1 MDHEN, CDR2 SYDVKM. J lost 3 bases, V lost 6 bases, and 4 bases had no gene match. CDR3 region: CASSSGQGEETQYF. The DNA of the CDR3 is TGTGCCAGCAGCTCCGGACAGGGGGAAGAGACCCAGTACTTC.

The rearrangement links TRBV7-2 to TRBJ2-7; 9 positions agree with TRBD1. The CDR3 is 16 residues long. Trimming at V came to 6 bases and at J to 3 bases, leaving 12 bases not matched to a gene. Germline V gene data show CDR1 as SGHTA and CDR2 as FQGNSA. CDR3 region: CASSFDVPGQGYEQYF. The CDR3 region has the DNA TGTGCCAGCAGTTTTGACGTCCCGGGACAGGGCTACGAGCAGTACTTC.

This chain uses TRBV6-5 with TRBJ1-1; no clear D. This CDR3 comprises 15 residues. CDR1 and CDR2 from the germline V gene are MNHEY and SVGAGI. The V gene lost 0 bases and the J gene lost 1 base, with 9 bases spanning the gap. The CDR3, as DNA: TGTGCCAGCAGTTACTCGAGGGCACCGAACACTGAAGCTTTCTTT. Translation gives CASSYSRAPNTEAFF.

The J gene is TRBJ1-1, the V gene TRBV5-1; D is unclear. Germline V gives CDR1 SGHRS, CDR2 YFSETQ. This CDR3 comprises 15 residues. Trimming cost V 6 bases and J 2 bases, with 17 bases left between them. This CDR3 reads CASTPAGNLNTEAFF. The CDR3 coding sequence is TGCGCCAGCACCCCGGCAGGCAATCTAAACACTGAAGCTTTCTTT.

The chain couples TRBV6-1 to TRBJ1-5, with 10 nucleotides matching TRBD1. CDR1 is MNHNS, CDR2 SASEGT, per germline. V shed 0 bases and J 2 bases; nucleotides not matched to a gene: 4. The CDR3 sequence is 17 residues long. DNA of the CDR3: TGTGCCAGCAGTGAAGCAATCGGGACAGGGGGCAATCAGCCCCAGCATTTT. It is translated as CASSEAIGTGGNQPQHF.

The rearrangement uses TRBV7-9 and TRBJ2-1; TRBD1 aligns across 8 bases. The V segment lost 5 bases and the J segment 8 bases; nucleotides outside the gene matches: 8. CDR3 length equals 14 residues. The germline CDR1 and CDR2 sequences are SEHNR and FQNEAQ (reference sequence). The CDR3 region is CASSKDRVDDEQFF. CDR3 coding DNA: TGTGCCAGCAGCAAGGACAGGGTGGACGATGAGCAGTTCTTC.

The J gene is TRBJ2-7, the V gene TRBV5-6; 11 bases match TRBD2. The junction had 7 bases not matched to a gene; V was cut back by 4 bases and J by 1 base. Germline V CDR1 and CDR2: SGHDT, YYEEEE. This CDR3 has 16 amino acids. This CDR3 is CASSVLLAGGSYEQYF. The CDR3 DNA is TGTGCCAGCAGCGTCCTTCTAGCGGGAGGATCCTACGAGCAGTACTTC.

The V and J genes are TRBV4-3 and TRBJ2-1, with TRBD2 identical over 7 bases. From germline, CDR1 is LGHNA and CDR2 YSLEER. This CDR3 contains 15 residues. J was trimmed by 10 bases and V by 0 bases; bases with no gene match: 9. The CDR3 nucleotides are TGCGCCAGCAGCCAAGATGTGACGACTAGCAGGGAGCAGTTCTTC. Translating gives CASSQDVTTSREQFF.

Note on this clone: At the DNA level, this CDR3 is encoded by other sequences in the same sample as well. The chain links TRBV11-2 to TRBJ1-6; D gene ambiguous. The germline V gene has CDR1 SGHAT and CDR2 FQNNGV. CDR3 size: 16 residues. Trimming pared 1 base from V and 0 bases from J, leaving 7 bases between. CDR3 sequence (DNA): TGTGCCAGCAGCTTAGGTGCCAGCTCCTATAATTCACCCCTCCACTTT. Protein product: CASSLGASSYNSPLHF.

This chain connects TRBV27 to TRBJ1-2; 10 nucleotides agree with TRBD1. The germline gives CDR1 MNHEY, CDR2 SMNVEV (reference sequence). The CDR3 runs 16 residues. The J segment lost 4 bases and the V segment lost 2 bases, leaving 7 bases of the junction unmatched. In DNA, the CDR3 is TGTGCCAGCAGTTTAGAACCGGGACAGGGGATCTATGGCTACACCTTC. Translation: CASSLEPGQGIYGYTF.

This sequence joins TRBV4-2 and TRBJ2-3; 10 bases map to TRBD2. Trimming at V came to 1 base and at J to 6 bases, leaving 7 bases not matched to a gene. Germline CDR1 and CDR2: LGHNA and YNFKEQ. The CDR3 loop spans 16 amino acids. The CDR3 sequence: CASSQVLAGGRDTQYF. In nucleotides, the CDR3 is TGTGCCAGCAGCCAAGTATTAGCGGGGGGCCGGGATACGCAGTATTTT.

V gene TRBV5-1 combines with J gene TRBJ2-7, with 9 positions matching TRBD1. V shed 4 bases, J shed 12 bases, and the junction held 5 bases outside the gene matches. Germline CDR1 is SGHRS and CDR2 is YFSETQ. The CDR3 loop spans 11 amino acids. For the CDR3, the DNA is TGCGCCAGCAGCCCCGGGACAGGGATGTACTTC. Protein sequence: CASSPGTGMYF.

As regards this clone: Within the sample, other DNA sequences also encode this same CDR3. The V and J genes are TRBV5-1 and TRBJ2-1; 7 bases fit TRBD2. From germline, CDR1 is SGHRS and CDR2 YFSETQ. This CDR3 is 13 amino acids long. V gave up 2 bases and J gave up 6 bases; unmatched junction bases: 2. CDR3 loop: CASSFPGGNEQFF. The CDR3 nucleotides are TGCGCCAGCAGCTTCCCGGGGGGCAATGAGCAGTTCTTC.